This T cell receptor (beta chain) was sequenced in a study of a mutant IDH1 vaccine in newly diagnosed glioma. Time point here: week 23, last vaccination. Every vaccine dose comprised 300 ug of mutant IDH1 20-mer peptide plus topical imiquimod. CDR1 is ENHRY, CDR2 SYGVKD, per germline. V lost 9 bases, J lost 0 bases, and 14 bases lay in between. This CDR3 is 14 amino acids long. A word on this clone: What it recognizes is unknown.

Clones were read by immunoSEQ multiplex PCR, and TCRdb kept only the in-frame ones, dropping some. The top ten hold 8.2% of the sample, which has fewer than 30,000 clones, 65% to 85% seen once. The receptor comes from a woman younger than 30 with glioma. The sequencing here drew on PBMCs, taken from a glioma patient whose treatment included an IDH1 peptide vaccine. The V and J genes are TRBV10-3 and TRBJ1-1, with D tentatively TRBD1 (6 bases). CDR3 sequence reads: CAIWTGTLNTEAFF. The CDR3 DNA reads as TGTGCCATTTGGACCGGGACATTGAACACTGAAGCTTTCTTT.